The next 4 T cell receptor beta chains were all read from a single sample in a study of radiation and T cells in renal cell carcinoma. Time point described: baseline pretreatment blood. Noted treatment: 15 Gy SBRT to primary tumor, nephrectomy 4 weeks later. The protocol was immunoSEQ multiplex PCR, while the TCRdb copy is restricted to in-frame clones and leaves out a portion. The sample consists of about 95,000 clones, 86% of them appearing once. The sequencing used blood, collected from a patient whose treatment included radiotherapy and nephrectomy. The receptor set was obtained from a man aged 50 or older with renal cell carcinoma.

This chain's CDR3 is CASTKDHAGEQYF. DNA for the CDR3: TGTGCCAGCACCAAAGACCATGCGGGCGAGCAGTACTTC. The V gene is TRBV6-5, the J gene TRBJ2-7; D is perhaps TRBD2 (5 bases). Looked up from germline, CDR1 is MNHEY and CDR2 is SVGAGI. V was clipped by 7 bases and J by 6 bases, with 16 bases between them. The CDR3 spans 13 residues.

The chain joins TRBV2 to TRBJ2-2; 8 bases map to TRBD2. CDR1 is SNHLY, CDR2 FYNNEI, per germline. The CDR3 is made up of 15 amino acids. J gave up 5 bases and V 7 bases, and 9 bases lay outside the gene matches. The DNA for the CDR3 is TGTGCCAGCAACCCGGGACTAGACCTTACCGGGGAGCTGTTTTTT. Residues: CASNPGLDLTGELFF.

The chain couples TRBV7-9 to TRBJ2-3, with D uncertain. The germline gives CDR1 SEHNR, CDR2 FQNEAQ (reference sequence). Trimming shortened V by 5 bases and J by 12 bases, and 15 bases separated the two germline ends. This CDR3 region has 12 residues. The CDR3 spells CASSRYIEDQYF. As DNA, the CDR3 is TGTGCCAGCAGCCGTTATATTGAAGATCAGTATTTT.

This rearrangement joins TRBV2 to TRBJ2-1, with 10 bases aligning to TRBD2. The CDR3 runs 16 residues. J was trimmed by 2 bases and V by 3 bases; bases with no gene match: 4. Looked up from germline, CDR1 is SNHLY and CDR2 is FYNNEI. CDR3: CASSDRSGGAYNEQFF. The DNA of the CDR3 is TGTGCCAGCAGTGACCGCAGCGGGGGGGCCTACAATGAGCAGTTCTTC. The full variable domain, rest sourced from reference TRBV2 and TRBJ2-1, is EPEVTQTPSHQVTQMGQEVILRCVPISNHLYFYWYRQILGQKVEFLVSFYNNEISEKSEIFDDQFSVERPDGSNFTLKIRSTKLEDSAMYFCASSDRSGGAYNEQFFGPGTRLTVL.